Listed below are T cell receptor beta chains from one sample, sequenced in a study of blood T cells in healthy people across ages. TCRdb used MiXCR to reprocess the 5' RACE reads, holding one entry per CDR3 protein. This table holds roughly 1.5 million distinct CDR3 sequences, roughly 43% found once. Material for sequencing was blood. These receptors came from a woman aged 18-35 years in good health. The CDR3 runs from the conserved cysteine through the conserved F or W. The order of the fields is J gene, clone size, D gene, V gene, CDR3 DNA, CDR3 protein. The D gene is left open where the match is weak. The size of a clone is reported for some rows only, either as once, few or many, or as a class for expanded clones.

TRBJ2-5	few	TRBD1	TRBV4-1	TGCGCCAGCAGCTTGGGACAGGGGGCTGCTCAAGAGACCCAGTACTTC	CASSLGQGAAQETQYF
TRBJ1-1	few	-	TRBV29-1	TGCAGCGTTGAATTGCCAGGGGCGGAGAACACTGAAGCTTTCTTT	CSVELPGAENTEAFF
TRBJ1-4	-	TRBD1	TRBV27	TGTGCCAGCAGTTTAGCTGGGACAGGCGGAAGCAGGGAAAAACTGTTTTTT	CASSLAGTGGSREKLFF
TRBJ2-3	-	-	TRBV6-2/TRBV6-3	TGTGCCAGCAGTTATGCCCGGGGGATCACAGATACGCAGTATTTT	CASSYARGITDTQYF
TRBJ2-7	-	TRBD1	TRBV29-1	TGCAGCGCCGCCGGGACAGGGAGGTGTGAGCAGTACTTC	CSAAGTGRCEQYF
TRBJ2-4	few	TRBD2	TRBV27	TGTGCCAGCAGTCCAGGGACTAGCGGATTCAACATTCAGTACTTC	CASSPGTSGFNIQYF
TRBJ2-2	-	TRBD1	TRBV27	TGTGCCAGCAGTTTATCGGGCCAGGGGGTTTACACCGGGGAGCTGTTTTTT	CASSLSGQGVYTGELFF
TRBJ2-7	-	TRBD1	TRBV7-2	TGTGCCAGCAGCCCGGGACAGGTAGTATCCTACGAGCAGTACTTC	CASSPGQVVSYEQYF
TRBJ1-5	few	TRBD1	TRBV27	TGTGCCAGCAGTGACCGACAGGGAAGCAATCAGCCCCAGCATTTT	CASSDRQGSNQPQHF
TRBJ1-1	few	-	TRBV29-1	TGCAGCGGGAAGAACACTGAAGCTTTCTTT	CSGKNTEAFF
TRBJ2-1	-	-	TRBV4-1	TGCGCCAGCAGCCAGGTACGGCCACACAATGAGCAGTTCTTC	CASSQVRPHNEQFF
TRBJ2-1	-	-	TRBV6-6	TGTGCCAGCAGTTACAGAGAGCGAAGCGAGCAGTTCTTC	CASSYRERSEQFF
TRBJ2-5	-	-	TRBV11-2	TGTGCCAGCAGCTGGGGACTGGCAAACAATGAGCAGTACTTC	CASSWGLANNEQYF
TRBJ2-3	few	-	TRBV2	TGTGCCAGCAGGGAGGGACAGTTTGCAGATACGCAGTATTTT	CASREGQFADTQYF
TRBJ2-1	-	-	TRBV7-3	TGTGCCAGTAGCTTAAACCCGGGGACGGGTTACAATGAGCAGTTCTTC	CASSLNPGTGYNEQFF
TRBJ2-5	-	TRBD2	TRBV2	TGTGCCAGCAAACTAGCGGGCGGTATGGAGCATTACTTC	CASKLAGGMEHYF
TRBJ1-5	-	-	TRBV6-2/TRBV6-3	TGTGCCAGCAGTCGCCCCCCGGGGGTTAGCAATCAGCCCCAGCATTTT	CASSRPPGVSNQPQHF
TRBJ2-7	few	-	TRBV20-1	TGCAGTGCTGACGGACACTACGAGCAGTACTTC	CSADGHYEQYF
TRBJ2-7	few	TRBD2	TRBV28	TGTGCCAGCAGTTTATTGGGACTAGCGGGCCACTACGAGCAGTACTTC	CASSLLGLAGHYEQYF
TRBJ1-5	-	-	TRBV20-1	TGCAGTGCTAGAGATATAGTCTCCCGGCAGCCCCAGCATTTT	CSARDIVSRQPQHF
TRBJ2-1	-	-	TRBV12-3/TRBV12-4	TGTGCCAGCAGACCTACTATGAACTCCTACAATGAGCAGTTCTTC	CASRPTMNSYNEQFF
TRBJ2-1	-	TRBD1	TRBV6-1	TGTGCCAGCAGGTCCGGGACAGGGAAGAATGAGCAGTTCTTC	CASRSGTGKNEQFF
TRBJ2-3	few	-	TRBV20-1	TGCAGCGCTCTAGCGCCCCTCGGCACAGATACGCAGTATTTT	CSALAPLGTDTQYF
TRBJ1-4	-	-	TRBV25-1	TGTGCCAGCAGTGAAGTTGGCGGGCCGCCGGGGGAAAAACTGTTTTTT	CASSEVGGPPGEKLFF
TRBJ1-1	-	-	TRBV7-3	TGTGCCAGCAGCTTAAGGCCCGACACTGAAGCTTTCTTT	CASSLRPDTEAFF
TRBJ2-7	-	TRBD2	TRBV4-2	TGTGCCAGCAGCCAAGATCAGCGGGGGCTCTACGAGCAGTACTTC	CASSQDQRGLYEQYF
TRBJ2-3	-	-	TRBV3-1	TGTGCCAGCAGTGGTTCCATAGGCACAGATACGCAGTATTTT	CASSGSIGTDTQYF
TRBJ2-7	many	TRBD1	TRBV5-6	TGTGCCAGCAGCATAGGGACAGCCTACGAGCAGTACTTC	CASSIGTAYEQYF
TRBJ2-1	few	TRBD2	TRBV20-1	TGCAGTGCCGATCAACTAGCGGGATACTACAATGAGCAGTTCTTC	CSADQLAGYYNEQFF
TRBJ1-6	few	-	TRBV5-5	TGTGCCAGCACACCGGATTGGGACCCACGTCGGTCACCCCTCCACTTT	CASTPDWDPRRSPLHF
TRBJ2-4	few	TRBD2	TRBV7-2	TGTGCCAGCAGTTCAATACTAGCGGGACGGGGTGAGCAGTACTTC	CASSSILAGRGEQYF
TRBJ2-7	few	TRBD2	TRBV7-2	TGTGCCAGCAGCCATAGCGGGGGCCTCACCTACGAGCAGTACTTC	CASSHSGGLTYEQYF
TRBJ2-5	few	-	TRBV24-1	TGTGCCACCAGTGATTCTGCGGGGAGAGAGACCCAGTACTTC	CATSDSAGRETQYF
TRBJ1-2	-	TRBD1	TRBV28	TGTGCCAGCAGTCCACGGACAGGCTACTGTGGCTACACCTTC	CASSPRTGYCGYTF
TRBJ2-1	-	TRBD2	TRBV27	TGTGCCAGCAGTCGATCACTAGCGGGAGTTCTCGGTGAGCAGTTCTTC	CASSRSLAGVLGEQFF
TRBJ1-2	-	-	TRBV29-1	TGCAGCGTTGAAGATCCGAGGGCGATTAGGGGCTACACCTTC	CSVEDPRAIRGYTF
TRBJ1-2	-	-	TRBV7-9	TGTGCCAGCAGCCTGGACAGACTAGATGGCTACACCTTC	CASSLDRLDGYTF
TRBJ2-3	-	-	TRBV15	TGTGCCACCAGCAGAGCCAGAGGGCAGGGAGGTGATACGCAGTATTTT	CATSRARGQGGDTQYF
TRBJ2-5	once	-	TRBV2	TGTGCCAGCAGTACGCAGGGTGGGCAAGAGACCCAGTACTTC	CASSTQGGQETQYF
TRBJ2-1	-	TRBD2	TRBV6-5	TGTGCCAGCAGTGCGCGGGAGAACAATGAGCAGTTCTTC	CASSARENNEQFF
TRBJ2-1	-	-	TRBV7-6	TGTGCCAGCAGCAGACCCGAAGGGAGCGTCTCCTACGAGCAGTTCTTC	CASSRPEGSVSYEQFF